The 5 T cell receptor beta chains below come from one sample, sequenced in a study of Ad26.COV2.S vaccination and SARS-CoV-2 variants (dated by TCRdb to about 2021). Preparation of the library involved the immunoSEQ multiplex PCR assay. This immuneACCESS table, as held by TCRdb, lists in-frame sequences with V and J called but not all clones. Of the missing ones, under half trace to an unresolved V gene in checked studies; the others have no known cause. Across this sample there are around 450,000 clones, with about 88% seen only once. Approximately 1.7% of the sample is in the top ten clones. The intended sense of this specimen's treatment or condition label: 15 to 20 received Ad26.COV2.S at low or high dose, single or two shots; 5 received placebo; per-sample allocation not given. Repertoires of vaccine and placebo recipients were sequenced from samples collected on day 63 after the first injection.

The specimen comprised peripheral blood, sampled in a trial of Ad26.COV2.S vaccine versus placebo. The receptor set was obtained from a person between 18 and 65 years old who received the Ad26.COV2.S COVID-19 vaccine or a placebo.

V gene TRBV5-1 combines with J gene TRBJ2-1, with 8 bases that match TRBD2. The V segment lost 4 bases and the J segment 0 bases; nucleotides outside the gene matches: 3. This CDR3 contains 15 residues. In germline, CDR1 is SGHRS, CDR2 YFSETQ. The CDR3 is CASSRGGSSYNEQFF. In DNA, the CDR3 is TGCGCCAGCAGCCGCGGGGGGAGCTCCTACAATGAGCAGTTCTTC.

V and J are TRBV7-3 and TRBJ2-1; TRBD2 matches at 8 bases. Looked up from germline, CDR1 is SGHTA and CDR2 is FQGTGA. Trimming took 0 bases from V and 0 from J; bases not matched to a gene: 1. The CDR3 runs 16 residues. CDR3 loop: CASSLTGGDSYNEQFF. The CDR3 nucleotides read TGTGCCAGCAGCTTAACCGGGGGGGACTCCTACAATGAGCAGTTCTTC.

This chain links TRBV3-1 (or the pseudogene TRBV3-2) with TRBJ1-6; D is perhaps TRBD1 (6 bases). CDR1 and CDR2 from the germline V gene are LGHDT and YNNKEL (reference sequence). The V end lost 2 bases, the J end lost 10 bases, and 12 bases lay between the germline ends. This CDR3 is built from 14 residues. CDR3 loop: CASSQQGRGSPLHF. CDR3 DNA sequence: TGTGCCAGCAGCCAACAGGGGAGGGGATCACCCCTCCACTTT.

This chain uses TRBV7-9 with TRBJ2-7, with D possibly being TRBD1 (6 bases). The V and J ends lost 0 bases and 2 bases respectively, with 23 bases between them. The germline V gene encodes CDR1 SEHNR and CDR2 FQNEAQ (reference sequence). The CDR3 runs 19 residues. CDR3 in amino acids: CASSLAGVVGGQLPYEQYF. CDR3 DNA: TGTGCCAGCAGCTTAGCGGGAGTAGTTGGGGGACAACTACCCTACGAGCAGTACTTC.

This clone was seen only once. The CDR3 protein is CASSDRAREYF. CDR3 DNA: TGTGCCAGCAGTGATAGGGCACGGGAGTACTTC. The chain links TRBV6-4 to TRBJ2-7; unclear D gene. This CDR3 region has 11 residues. Germline V gives CDR1 MRHNA, CDR2 SNTAGT. The ends were cut back, 3 bases at V and 11 bases at J, with 11 bases in the middle.